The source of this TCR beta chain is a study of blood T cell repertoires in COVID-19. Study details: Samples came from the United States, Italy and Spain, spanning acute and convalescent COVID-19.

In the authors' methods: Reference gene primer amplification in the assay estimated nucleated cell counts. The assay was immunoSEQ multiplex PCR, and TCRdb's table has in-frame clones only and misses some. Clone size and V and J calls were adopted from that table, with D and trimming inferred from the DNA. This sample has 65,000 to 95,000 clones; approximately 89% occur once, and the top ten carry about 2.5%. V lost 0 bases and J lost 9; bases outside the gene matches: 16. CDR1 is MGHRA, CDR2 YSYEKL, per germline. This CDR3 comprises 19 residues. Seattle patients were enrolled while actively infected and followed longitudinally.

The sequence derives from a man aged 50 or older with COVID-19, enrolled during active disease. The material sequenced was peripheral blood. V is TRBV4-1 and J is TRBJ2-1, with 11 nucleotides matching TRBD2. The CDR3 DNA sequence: TGCGCCAGCAGCCAAGAACCCCAAACTAGCGGGAGCCGAGCCGTTGAGCAGTTCTTC. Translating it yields CASSQEPQTSGSRAVEQFF.